This is a list of T cell receptor beta chains from one sample in a study of OX40 agonist ivuxolimab in advanced cancers. TCRdb's table, derived via immunoSEQ multiplex PCR, lists solely in-frame clones and lacks some. This table has 48,000 or so clones, 92% appearing once. The sample was CD4+ or CD8+ T cells sorted from blood, taken in a trial of the OX40 agonist ivuxolimab. These receptors all stem from an adult with an advanced solid tumor such as melanoma, head and neck, liver or kidney cancer. The CDR3 runs from the conserved cysteine through the conserved F or W. A D gene is named only where the DNA matches it firmly. A clone size is listed for some rows: how often the clone was seen (once, few, many), or a class if it is expanded.

j_call,v_call,clone_size,d_call,cdr3_nt,cdr3_aa
TRBJ1-5,TRBV28,few,NA,TGTGCCAACTCGGACGTGAACAATCAGCCCCAGCATTTT,CANSDVNNQPQHF
TRBJ1-1,TRBV27,few,NA,TGTGCCAGCAGTCAAAGACCGTCGCTAATGAACACTGAAGCTTTCTTT,CASSQRPSLMNTEAFF
TRBJ1-1,TRBV29-1,NA,NA,TGCAGCGTTGAAGATGGGCAGGGGAACACTGAAGCTTTCTTT,CSVEDGQGNTEAFF
TRBJ2-7,TRBV7-8,NA,TRBD1,TGTGCCAGCAGCTTAACAGGGGACCTCGGCGAGCAGTACTTC,CASSLTGDLGEQYF
TRBJ2-2,TRBV10-2,NA,NA,TGCGCCAGCAGTGATTATCCCGACACCGGGGAGCTGTTTTTT,CASSDYPDTGELFF
TRBJ1-1,TRBV5-4,NA,NA,TGTGCCAGCAGCTTGGATGTTGGGGGGAACACTGAAGCTTTCTTT,CASSLDVGGNTEAFF
TRBJ2-1,TRBV27,once,NA,TGTGCCAGCAGTTTATCGCCCACAGGGTACAATGAGCAGTTCTTC,CASSLSPTGYNEQFF
TRBJ2-3,TRBV9,NA,NA,TGTGCCAGCAGCGTAGCGGACGGAGACACAGATACGCAGTATTTT,CASSVADGDTDTQYF
TRBJ1-1,TRBV6-1,NA,NA,TGTGCCAGCAGTGAAGGGAATGAACCGGGTCTATACACTGAAGCTTTCTTT,CASSEGNEPGLYTEAFF
TRBJ1-1,TRBV10-3,NA,NA,TGTGCCATCAGTGAGCTTCAACAGGGTATGAACACTGAAGCTTTCTTT,CAISELQQGMNTEAFF
TRBJ1-6,TRBV19,NA,NA,TGTGCCAGTAGTATAGGTGGAGCAGCTCCCCTCCACTTT,CASSIGGAAPLHF
TRBJ1-1,TRBV7-6,NA,NA,TGTGCCAGCAGCGCGGGACGGATGAACACTGAAGCTTTCTTT,CASSAGRMNTEAFF
TRBJ2-7,TRBV30,NA,NA,TGTGCCTGGGGACACCAATCCTACGAGCAGTACTTC,CAWGHQSYEQYF
TRBJ2-1,TRBV6-4,NA,TRBD2,TGTGCCAGCAGTGACGGGCGGGGGGGCGGCAATGAGCAGTTCTTC,CASSDGRGGGNEQFF
TRBJ2-1,TRBV30,few,NA,TGTGCCTGGAGTGGTGGGATTGGGGACAATGAGCAGTTCTTC,CAWSGGIGDNEQFF
TRBJ2-5,TRBV2,NA,TRBD2,TGTGCCAGCAGTGAGGCGGGGGGGCAAGAGACCCAGTACTTC,CASSEAGGQETQYF
TRBJ1-3,TRBV2,NA,NA,TGTGCCAGCATTCCGGGAACAACTGGAAACACCATATATTTT,CASIPGTTGNTIYF
TRBJ1-2,TRBV6-5,NA,NA,TGTGCCAGCAGTGCACGCGACTATGGCTACACCTTC,CASSARDYGYTF
TRBJ1-6,TRBV13,once,NA,TGTGCCAGCAGCTTAGCCAGTTCCAATTCACCCCTCCACTTT,CASSLASSNSPLHF
TRBJ1-1,TRBV5-1,NA,TRBD1,TGCGCCAGCAGCTTGGAGGACAGGGGAGCTTTCTTT,CASSLEDRGAFF
TRBJ1-5,TRBV28,once,NA,TGTGCCAGCAGGGCCAGCCTTACTTATAGCAATCAGCCCCAGCATTTT,CASRASLTYSNQPQHF
TRBJ1-3,TRBV4-1,NA,NA,TGCGCCAGCAGCCAAGATCCCCTCGGGTCTGGAAACACCATATATTTT,CASSQDPLGSGNTIYF
TRBJ2-5,TRBV7-2,NA,TRBD2,TGTGCCAGCAGCTTAGGGAGCGGGGGGGCCTTAGAGACCCAGTACTTC,CASSLGSGGALETQYF
TRBJ1-1,TRBV12-5,NA,NA,TGTGCTAGTGGTACACTCGACACCCCGAACACTGAAGCTTTCTTT,CASGTLDTPNTEAFF
TRBJ2-3,TRBV19,NA,NA,TGTGCCAGTAGTATAGTTCTTTCCGCAGATACGCAGTATTTT,CASSIVLSADTQYF
TRBJ2-5,TRBV9,NA,TRBD2,TGTGCCAGCAGCCCACGGACTAGCGGGGGGGAGACCCAGTACTTC,CASSPRTSGGETQYF
TRBJ1-1,TRBV7-2,NA,NA,TGTGCCAGCAGCCCAGAGGGGGGGATCGGGAACACTGAAGCTTTCTTT,CASSPEGGIGNTEAFF
TRBJ2-1,TRBV5-8,NA,NA,TGTGCCAGCAGCTGGCGCCCCGATGAGCAGTTCTTC,CASSWRPDEQFF
TRBJ1-5,TRBV6-6,NA,TRBD1,TGTGCCAGCAGCCGGGACAGGGGAGATAGCAATCAGCCCCAGCATTTT,CASSRDRGDSNQPQHF
TRBJ2-3,TRBV4-1,NA,NA,TGCGCCAGCAGCCTATTGGACGGTGGGGCAGATACGCAGTATTTT,CASSLLDGGADTQYF
TRBJ1-1,TRBV29-1,NA,NA,TGCAGCGTGGATGGGTACAGCCTGAACACTGAAGCTTTCTTT,CSVDGYSLNTEAFF
TRBJ2-2,TRBV9,NA,NA,TGTGCCAGCAGCGCATATAGCGGACCATTATTAAGGAACACCGGGGAGCTGTTTTTT,CASSAYSGPLLRNTGELFF
TRBJ1-2,TRBV6-1,once,NA,TGTGCCAGCACTGAGGGGTATGGCTACACCTTC,CASTEGYGYTF
TRBJ1-2,TRBV11-2,once,TRBD1,TGTGCCAGCAGCTTAGATCCGGACAGGATGCACACCTTC,CASSLDPDRMHTF
TRBJ1-2,TRBV10-2,few,NA,TGCGCCAGCAGTGCAGGGGCTGACTATGGCTACACCTTC,CASSAGADYGYTF
TRBJ2-1,TRBV5-5,NA,NA,TGTGCCAGCAGCTTGTGGCGGGAAAGCTCCTACAATGAGCAGTTCTTC,CASSLWRESSYNEQFF
TRBJ2-2,TRBV9,once,NA,TGTGCCAGCAGCGGTCTCACCGGGGAGCTGTTTTTT,CASSGLTGELFF
TRBJ1-2,TRBV9,NA,TRBD1,TGTGCCAGCAGCGCAACAGGGGACGGCTACACCTTC,CASSATGDGYTF
TRBJ2-1,TRBV5-1,NA,NA,TGCGCCAGCAGCTTGGTGTCTCGGCCTGAGCAGTTCTTC,CASSLVSRPEQFF
TRBJ1-5,TRBV5-6,NA,NA,TGTGCCAGCAGCTTATCAGGGGCTAGCAATCAGCCCCAGCATTTT,CASSLSGASNQPQHF
TRBJ2-3,TRBV18,NA,NA,TGTGCCAGCTCGCTTCCGCAAGACCGAGGCACAGATACGCAGTATTTT,CASSLPQDRGTDTQYF